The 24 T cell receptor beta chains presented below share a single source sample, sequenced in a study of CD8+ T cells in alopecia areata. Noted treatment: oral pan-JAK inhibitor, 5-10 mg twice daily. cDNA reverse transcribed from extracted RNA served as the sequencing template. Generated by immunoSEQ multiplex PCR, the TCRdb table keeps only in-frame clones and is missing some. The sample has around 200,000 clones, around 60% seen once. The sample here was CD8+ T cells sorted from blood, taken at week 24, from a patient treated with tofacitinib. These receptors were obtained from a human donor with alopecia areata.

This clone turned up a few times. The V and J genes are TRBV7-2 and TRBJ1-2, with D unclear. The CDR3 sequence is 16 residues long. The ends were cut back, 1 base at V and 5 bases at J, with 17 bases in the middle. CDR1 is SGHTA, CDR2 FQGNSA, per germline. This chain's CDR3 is CASSLGLGSHQYGYTF. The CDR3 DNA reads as TGTGCCAGCAGCTTAGGGCTGGGGAGCCATCAGTATGGCTACACCTTC.

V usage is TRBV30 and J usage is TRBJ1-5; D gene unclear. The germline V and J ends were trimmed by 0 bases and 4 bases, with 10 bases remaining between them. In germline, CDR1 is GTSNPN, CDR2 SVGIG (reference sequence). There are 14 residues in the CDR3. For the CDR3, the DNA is TGTGCCTGGAGTGTATTGGGCATTAATCAGCCCCAGCATTTT. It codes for CAWSVLGINQPQHF.

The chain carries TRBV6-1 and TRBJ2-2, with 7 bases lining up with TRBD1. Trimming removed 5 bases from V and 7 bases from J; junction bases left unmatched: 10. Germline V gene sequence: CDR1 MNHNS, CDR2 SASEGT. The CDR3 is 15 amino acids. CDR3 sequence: CASSPTGADGGELFF. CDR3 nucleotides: TGTGCCAGCAGTCCAACAGGGGCGGACGGCGGGGAGCTGTTTTTT.

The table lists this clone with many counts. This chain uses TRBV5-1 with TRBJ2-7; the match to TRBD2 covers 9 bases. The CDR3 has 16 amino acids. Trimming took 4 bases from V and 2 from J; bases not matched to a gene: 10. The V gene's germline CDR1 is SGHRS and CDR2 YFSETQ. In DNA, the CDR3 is TGCGCCAGCAGCATACTTACTAGCGGGTTCACCTACGAGCAGTACTTC. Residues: CASSILTSGFTYEQYF.

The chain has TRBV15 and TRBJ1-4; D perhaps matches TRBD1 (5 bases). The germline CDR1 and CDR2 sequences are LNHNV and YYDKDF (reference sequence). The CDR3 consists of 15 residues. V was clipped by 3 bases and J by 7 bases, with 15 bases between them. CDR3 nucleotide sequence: TGTGCCACCAGCAGCCAGACAGCTTTCCGTGAAAAACTGTTTTTT. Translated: CATSSQTAFREKLFF.

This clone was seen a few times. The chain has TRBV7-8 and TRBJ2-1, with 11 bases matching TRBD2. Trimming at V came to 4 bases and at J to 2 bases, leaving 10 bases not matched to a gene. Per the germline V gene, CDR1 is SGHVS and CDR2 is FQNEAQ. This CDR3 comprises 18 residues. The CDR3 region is CASSSIAGTSGTYNEQFF. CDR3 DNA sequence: TGTGCCAGCAGCTCGATAGCGGGGACTAGCGGAACCTACAATGAGCAGTTCTTC.

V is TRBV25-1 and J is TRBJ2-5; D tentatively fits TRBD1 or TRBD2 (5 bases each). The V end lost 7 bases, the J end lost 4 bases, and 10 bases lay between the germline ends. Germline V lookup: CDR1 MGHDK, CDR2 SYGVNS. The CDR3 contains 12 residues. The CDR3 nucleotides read TGTGCCAGCAAATTGGGACGAGAGACCCAGTACTTC. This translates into CASKLGRETQYF.

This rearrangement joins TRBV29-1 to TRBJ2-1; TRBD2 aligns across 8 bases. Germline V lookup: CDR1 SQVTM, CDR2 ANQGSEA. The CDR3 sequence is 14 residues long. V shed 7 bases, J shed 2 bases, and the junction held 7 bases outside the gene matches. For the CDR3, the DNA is TGCAGCGCCCCAACGGGGGGGACCTACAATGAGCAGTTCTTC. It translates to CSAPTGGTYNEQFF.

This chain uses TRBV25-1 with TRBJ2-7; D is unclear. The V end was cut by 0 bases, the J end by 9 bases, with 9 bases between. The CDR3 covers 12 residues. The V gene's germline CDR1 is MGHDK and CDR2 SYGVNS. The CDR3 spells CASSEYGKLQYF. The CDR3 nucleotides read TGTGCCAGCAGTGAATATGGGAAATTGCAGTACTTC.

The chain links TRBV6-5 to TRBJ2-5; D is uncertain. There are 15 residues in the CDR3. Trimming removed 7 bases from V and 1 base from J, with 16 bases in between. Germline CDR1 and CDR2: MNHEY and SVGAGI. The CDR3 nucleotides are TGTGCCAGCATCCGCTACGGTGGATCCCAAGAGACCCAGTACTTC. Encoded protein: CASIRYGGSQETQYF.

CDR3: CASSLLERGGPYNEQFF. For the CDR3, the DNA is TGTGCCAGCAGCTTATTGGAGCGGGGGGGCCCCTACAATGAGCAGTTCTTC. The chain employs TRBV7-2 and TRBJ2-1; 10 bases are shared with TRBD2. The CDR3 totals 17 residues. Germline CDR1 SGHTA, CDR2 FQGNSA. The V gene end was trimmed by 2 bases and the J gene end by 2 bases; junction bases not matched to a gene: 6.

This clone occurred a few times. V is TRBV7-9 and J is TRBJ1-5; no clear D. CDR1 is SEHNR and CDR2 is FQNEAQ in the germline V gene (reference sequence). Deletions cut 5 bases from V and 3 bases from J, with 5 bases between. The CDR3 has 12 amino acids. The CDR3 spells CASSPDNQPQHF. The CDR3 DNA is TGTGCCAGCAGCCCGGACAATCAGCCCCAGCATTTT.

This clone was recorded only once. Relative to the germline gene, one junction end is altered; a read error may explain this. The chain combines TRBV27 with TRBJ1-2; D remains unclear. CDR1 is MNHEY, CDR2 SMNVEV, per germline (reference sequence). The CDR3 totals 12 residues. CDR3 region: CTSRSGAYGYTF. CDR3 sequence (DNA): TGTACCAGCAGATCGGGAGCCTATGGCTACACCTTC.

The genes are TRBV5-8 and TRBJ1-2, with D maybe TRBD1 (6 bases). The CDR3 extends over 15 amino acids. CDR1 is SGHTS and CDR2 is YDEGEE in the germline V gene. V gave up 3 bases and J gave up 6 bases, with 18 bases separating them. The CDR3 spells CASSSTRTAHNGYTF. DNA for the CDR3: TGTGCCAGCAGCTCAACCCGGACAGCGCACAATGGCTACACCTTC. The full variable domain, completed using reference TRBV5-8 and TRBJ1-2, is EAGVTQSPTHLIKTRGQQATLRCSPISGHTSVYWYQQALGLGLQFLLWYDEGEERNRGNFPPRFSGRQFPNYSSELNVNALELEDSALYLCASSSTRTAHNGYTFGSGTRLTVV.

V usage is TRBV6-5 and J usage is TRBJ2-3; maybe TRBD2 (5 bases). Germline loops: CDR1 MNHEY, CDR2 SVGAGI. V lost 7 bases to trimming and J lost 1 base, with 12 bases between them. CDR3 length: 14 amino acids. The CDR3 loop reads CASKPGLGTDTQYF. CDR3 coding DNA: TGTGCCAGCAAGCCGGGATTGGGCACAGATACGCAGTATTTT.

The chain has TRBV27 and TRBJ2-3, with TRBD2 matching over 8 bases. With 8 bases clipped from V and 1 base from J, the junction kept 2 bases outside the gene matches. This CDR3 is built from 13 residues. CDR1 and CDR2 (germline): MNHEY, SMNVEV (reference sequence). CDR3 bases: TGTGCCAGCTCGCGGGGGGGCACAGATACGCAGTATTTT. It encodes CASSRGGTDTQYF.

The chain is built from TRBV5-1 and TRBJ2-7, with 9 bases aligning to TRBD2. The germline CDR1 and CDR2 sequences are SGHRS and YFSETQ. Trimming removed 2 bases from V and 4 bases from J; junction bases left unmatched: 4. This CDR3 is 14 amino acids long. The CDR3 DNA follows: TGCGCCAGCAGCTTCTTTCTAGCGGGGTACGAGCAGTACTTC. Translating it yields CASSFFLAGYEQYF.

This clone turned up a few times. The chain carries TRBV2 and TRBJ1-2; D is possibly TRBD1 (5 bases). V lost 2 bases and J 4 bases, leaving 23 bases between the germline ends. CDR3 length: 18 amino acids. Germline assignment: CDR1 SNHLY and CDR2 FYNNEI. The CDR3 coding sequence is TGTGCCAGCAGTGAACTTTCGTCGGGCAGGGAGCGATCCTATGGCTACACCTTC. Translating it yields CASSELSSGRERSYGYTF.

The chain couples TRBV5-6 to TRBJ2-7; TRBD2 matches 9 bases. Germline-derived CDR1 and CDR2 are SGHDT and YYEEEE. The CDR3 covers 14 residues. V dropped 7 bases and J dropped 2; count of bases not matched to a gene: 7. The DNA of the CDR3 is TGTGCCAGCCTCAACAGCGGGGGGACCTACGAGCAGTACTTC. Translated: CASLNSGGTYEQYF.

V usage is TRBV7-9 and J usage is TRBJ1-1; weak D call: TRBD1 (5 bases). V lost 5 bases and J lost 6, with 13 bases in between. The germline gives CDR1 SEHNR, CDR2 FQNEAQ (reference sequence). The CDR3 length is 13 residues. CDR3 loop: CASSPQEVPEAFF. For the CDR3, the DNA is TGTGCCAGCAGCCCACAGGAAGTCCCTGAAGCTTTCTTT.

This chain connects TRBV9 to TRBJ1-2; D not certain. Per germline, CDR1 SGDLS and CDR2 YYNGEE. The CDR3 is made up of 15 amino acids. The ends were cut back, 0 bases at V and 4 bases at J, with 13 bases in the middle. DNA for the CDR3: TGTGCCAGCAGCGTAGTCAACAGTGGCGGCTATGGCTACACCTTC. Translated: CASSVVNSGGYGYTF.

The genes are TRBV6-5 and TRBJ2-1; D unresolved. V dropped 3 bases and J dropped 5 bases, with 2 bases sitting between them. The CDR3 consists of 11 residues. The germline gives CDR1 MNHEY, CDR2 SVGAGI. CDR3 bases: TGTGCCAGCAGTTATAACAATGAGCAGTTCTTC. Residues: CASSYNNEQFF.

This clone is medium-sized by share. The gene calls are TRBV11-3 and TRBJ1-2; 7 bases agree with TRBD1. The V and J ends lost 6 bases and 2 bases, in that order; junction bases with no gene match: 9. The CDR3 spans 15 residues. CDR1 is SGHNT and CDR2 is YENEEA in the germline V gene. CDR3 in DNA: TGTGCCAGCAGTCCAGACAGGGCCCAAAACTATGGCTACACCTTC. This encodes CASSPDRAQNYGYTF.

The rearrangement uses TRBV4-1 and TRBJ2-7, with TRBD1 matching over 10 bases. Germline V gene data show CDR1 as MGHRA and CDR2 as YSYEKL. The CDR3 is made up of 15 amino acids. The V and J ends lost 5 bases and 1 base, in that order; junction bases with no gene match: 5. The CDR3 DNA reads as TGCGCCAGCAGCGGACCGGGACAGGGGTCCTACGAGCAGTACTTC. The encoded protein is CASSGPGQGSYEQYF.